Sequencing of this TCR beta chain was carried out in a study of T cells in localized non-small cell lung cancer. Study-level findings and limits: Uninvolved adjacent lung, not tumor, had the highest T cell clonality. When the top 100 tumor clones were examined, a median about 60 of them also appeared in the adjacent lung, which was paired and uninvolved.

For this clone: The antigen is unknown.

TCRdb keeps only in-frame clones here, not all; method: immunoSEQ multiplex PCR. The sample includes about 9,600 clones, less than 95% of them seen just once. Germline-derived CDR1 and CDR2 are LNHNV and YYDKDF (reference sequence). The CDR3 consists of 17 residues. The ends lost 0 bases at V and 5 bases at J; junction bases unmatched: 6. Sequencing was performed on peripheral blood, taken before any cancer treatment. This chain uses TRBV15 with TRBJ2-2; 10 bases are shared with TRBD1. The TCR comes from a male donor at least 60 years old with stage III squamous cell lung carcinoma. This chain's CDR3 is CATSRDSRGQGTGELFF. CDR3 in DNA: TGTGCCACCAGCAGAGATTCAAGGGGACAGGGGACCGGGGAGCTGTTTTTT. Together with reference TRBV15 and TRBJ2-2, the CDR3 gives the full variable domain: DAMVIQNPRYQVTQFGKPVTLSCSQTLNHNVMYWYQQKSSQAPKLLFHYYDKDFNNEADTPDNFQSRRPNTSFCFLDIRSPGLGDTAMYLCATSRDSRGQGTGELFFGEGSRLTVL.